One sample yielded the 20 T cell receptor beta chains listed below, sequenced in a study of T-cell memory formation after mild COVID-19. MiXCR, run by TCRdb on the 5' RACE reads, gives a single entry per CDR3 protein. The sample includes about 410,000 distinct CDR3 sequences, 23% of them seen just once. Sequenced: PBMCs or a T cell subset sorted from them (not recorded which). Receptors originate from an adult woman who had mild COVID-19 (a few samples of this study predate the infection). Cell type and time point are not known.

This clonotype was found a few times. The V and J genes are TRBV18 and TRBJ2-5; TRBD1 matches at 8 bases. CDR1 and CDR2 (germline): KGHSH, LQKENI. V dropped 1 base and J dropped 1; count of bases not matched to a gene: 2. This CDR3 has 15 residues. CDR3: CASSPLTGGQETQYF. In DNA form, the CDR3 reads TGTGCCAGCTCACCACTAACAGGGGGCCAAGAGACCCAGTACTTC. The whole variable domain, filled in from reference TRBV18 and TRBJ2-5, reads NAGVMQNPRHLVRRRGQEARLRCSPMKGHSHVYWYRQLPEEGLKFMVYLQKENIIDESGMPKERFSAEFPKEGPSILRIQQVVRGDSAAYFCASSPLTGGQETQYFGPGTRLLVL.

The chain recombines TRBV5-6 with TRBJ2-7; a possible D gene is TRBD1 (5 bases). Trimming stripped 0 bases from V and 4 bases from J, with 11 bases between. The germline gives CDR1 SGHDT, CDR2 YYEEEE. This CDR3 is 14 amino acids long. The CDR3 reads CASSLGGRRYEQYF. CDR3 DNA: TGTGCCAGCAGCTTGGGGGGCCGGCGGTACGAGCAGTACTTC.

This clonotype was seen a handful of times. The chain recombines TRBV6-2 or TRBV6-3 with TRBJ2-1; 10 bases line up with TRBD2. Losses at the gene ends were 2 bases for V and 0 bases for J; bases not matched to a gene: 7. Germline-derived CDR1 and CDR2 are MNHEY and SVGEGT. This CDR3 comprises 18 residues. The DNA of the CDR3 is TGTGCCAGCAGTTACACTAGCGGGGTTCTTAGCTCCTACAATGAGCAGTTCTTC. It encodes CASSYTSGVLSSYNEQFF.

This clonotype was counted only a few times. This chain links TRBV28 with TRBJ2-1, with 11 bases identical to TRBD2. Germline V gene sequence: CDR1 MDHEN, CDR2 SYDVKM. With 6 bases clipped from V and 7 bases from J, the junction kept 8 bases outside the gene matches. The CDR3 consists of 15 residues. The CDR3 protein is CASSQRLAGKNEQFF. CDR3 nucleotides: TGTGCCAGCAGCCAGAGACTAGCGGGGAAGAATGAGCAGTTCTTC.

V gene TRBV5-6 combines with J gene TRBJ1-1; no clear D. V lost 2 bases and J lost 11, with 19 bases in between. This CDR3 is built from 14 residues. Germline CDR1 reads SGHDT; CDR2 reads YYEEEE. CDR3 nucleotide sequence: TGTGCCAGCAGCTTCCGGGGAACAGTAAAAGGGGCTTTCTTT. Translating gives CASSFRGTVKGAFF.

This chain links TRBV6-2 or TRBV6-3 with TRBJ1-1; maybe TRBD1 (5 bases). The CDR3 is 12 amino acids. Deletions cut 5 bases from V and 3 bases from J, with 7 bases between. Germline V gene lookup returns CDR1 MNHEY and CDR2 SVGEGT. The CDR3 here is CASSDRYTEAFF. In nucleotides, the CDR3 is TGTGCCAGCAGTGACAGATACACTGAAGCTTTCTTT.

The chain is built from TRBV5-1 and TRBJ2-5, with D possibly being TRBD1 (6 bases). V was shortened by 2 bases and J by 3 bases, with 8 bases between the two germline ends. Germline CDR1 and CDR2: SGHRS and YFSETQ. The CDR3 covers 13 residues. CDR3 sequence (DNA): TGCGCCAGCAGCTTCGGGGACAAAGAGACCCAGTACTTC. It encodes CASSFGDKETQYF.

This clonotype showed up just a few times. The chain links TRBV5-1 to TRBJ2-5; D might be TRBD2 (6 bases). The V end lost 1 base, the J end lost 1 base, and 11 bases lay between the germline ends. Germline CDR1 is SGHRS and CDR2 is YFSETQ. CDR3 length equals 15 residues. CDR3 nucleotide sequence: TGCGCCAGCAGCTTGACGGGGGACCTCCAAGAGACCCAGTACTTC. It yields the protein CASSLTGDLQETQYF. Together with reference TRBV5-1 and TRBJ2-5, the CDR3 gives the full variable domain: KAGVTQTPRYLIKTRGQQVTLSCSPISGHRSVSWYQQTPGQGLQFLFEYFSETQRNKGNFPGRFSGRQFSNSRSEMNVSTLELGDSALYLCASSLTGDLQETQYFGPGTRLLVL.

This clonotype occurred a few times. The chain is built from TRBV20-1 and TRBJ2-3; 14 positions match TRBD2. Germline CDR1 DFQATT, CDR2 SNEGSKA (reference sequence). J was trimmed by 1 base and V by 7 bases; bases with no gene match: 7. The CDR3 sequence is 16 residues long. DNA of the CDR3: TGCAGTGTTCGGACTAGCGGGAGGCATGGCACAGATACGCAGTATTTT. Encoded protein: CSVRTSGRHGTDTQYF.

This clonotype has only a few counts. The rearrangement uses TRBV13 and TRBJ2-7; the match to TRBD1 covers 7 bases. Germline V lookup: CDR1 PRHDT, CDR2 FYEKMQ (reference sequence). V dropped 5 bases and J dropped 2; count of bases not matched to a gene: 6. The CDR3 totals 14 residues. This chain's CDR3 is CASSQTGIAYEQYF. In DNA form, the CDR3 reads TGTGCCAGCAGCCAGACAGGGATTGCCTACGAGCAGTACTTC.

This clonotype was observed a few times. V is TRBV6-1 and J is TRBJ2-5, with a possible D match to TRBD2 (5 bases). The germline V gene encodes CDR1 MNHNS and CDR2 SASEGT. This CDR3 is 15 amino acids long. V gave up 7 bases and J gave up 2 bases, with 17 bases separating them. The CDR3 bases are TGTGCCAGCACCGAGGGCAGAATAAGACAAGAGACCCAGTACTTC. Residues: CASTEGRIRQETQYF.

This clonotype came up a few times. The chain recombines TRBV7-2 with TRBJ2-7; D may correspond to TRBD1 or TRBD2 (5 bases each). The CDR3 is 12 amino acids. With 2 bases removed from V and 12 bases from J, the gap between germline ends came to 14 bases. The V gene's germline CDR1 is SGHTA and CDR2 FQGNSA. The CDR3 protein is CASSLRSGPRYF. The CDR3, as DNA: TGTGCCAGCAGCTTACGGTCGGGGCCAAGGTACTTC.

This clonotype is a singleton in its sample. This chain uses TRBV7-8 with TRBJ2-5; a weak D match, TRBD2 (6 bases). The CDR3 contains 15 residues. V was shortened by 4 bases and J by 2 bases, with 14 bases between the two germline ends. Per germline, CDR1 SGHVS and CDR2 FQNEAQ. The CDR3 here is CASSSQRLVQETQYF. The CDR3 DNA reads TGTGCCAGCAGCTCACAAAGACTAGTACAAGAGACCCAGTACTTC.

This rearrangement joins TRBV25-1 to TRBJ1-4; D is perhaps TRBD1 (5 bases). This CDR3 region has 16 residues. Germline V lookup: CDR1 MGHDK, CDR2 SYGVNS. The V end was cut by 4 bases, the J end by 5 bases, with 17 bases between. The CDR3: CASSAQGTGLNEKLFF. Here the CDR3 DNA reads TGTGCCAGCAGTGCACAAGGGACGGGCCTCAATGAAAAACTGTTTTTT.

This clonotype was recorded a few times. This sequence joins TRBV12-3 or TRBV12-4 and TRBJ1-5, with D maybe TRBD1 (6 bases). CDR3 length equals 14 residues. The V and J ends lost 5 bases and 6 bases respectively, with 14 bases between them. The CDR3 DNA reads as TGTGCCAGCAGTCCCGGGGGGGGCGTTCAGCCCCAGCATTTT. This codes for CASSPGGGVQPQHF.

This clonotype has just a few counts. The chain combines TRBV6-5 with TRBJ1-2; D remains ambiguous. The CDR3 is 14 residues long. Germline-derived CDR1 and CDR2 are MNHEY and SVGAGI. The V end lost 2 bases, the J end lost 1 base, and 8 bases lay between the germline ends. CDR3 sequence reads: CASSYGQDNYGYTF. The CDR3 DNA follows: TGTGCCAGCAGTTACGGGCAGGATAACTATGGCTACACCTTC.

This clonotype appeared many times. This chain links TRBV7-2 with TRBJ1-5; no firm D call. Trimming cost V 1 base and J 3 bases, with 7 bases left between them. This CDR3 contains 14 residues. Germline-derived CDR1 and CDR2 are SGHTA and FQGNSA. The CDR3, as DNA: TGTGCCAGCAGCTTAGACTACACCAATCAGCCCCAGCATTTT. Protein product: CASSLDYTNQPQHF.

The chain is built from TRBV7-9 and TRBJ2-5, with 8 bases aligning to TRBD2. The length of the CDR3 is 13 residues. The junction had 2 bases not matched to a gene; V was cut back by 4 bases and J by 4 bases. Germline values: CDR1 SEHNR, CDR2 FQNEAQ (reference sequence). CDR3 amino acids: CASSSTSGETQYF. The CDR3 DNA reads TGTGCCAGCAGCTCCACTAGCGGAGAGACCCAGTACTTC.

V usage is TRBV7-6 and J usage is TRBJ2-1; D is unclear. The ends were cut back, 7 bases at V and 3 bases at J, with 13 bases in the middle. The germline CDR1 and CDR2 sequences are SGHVS and FNYEAQ. The CDR3 covers 14 residues. CDR3 sequence reads: CASTLSLGYNEQFF. For the CDR3, the DNA is TGTGCCAGCACCCTCTCTCTAGGCTACAATGAGCAGTTCTTC.

This chain links TRBV5-1 with TRBJ2-2; D could derive from TRBD1 or TRBD2 (5 bases each). CDR1 and CDR2 from the germline V gene are SGHRS and YFSETQ. V was trimmed by 3 bases and J by 1 base, leaving 10 bases between them. This CDR3 is 15 amino acids long. The CDR3 region is CASSSGPLNTGELFF. CDR3 nucleotide sequence: TGCGCCAGCAGCTCGGGACCACTGAACACCGGGGAGCTGTTTTTT. The full variable domain, completed using reference TRBV5-1 and TRBJ2-2, is KAGVTQTPRYLIKTRGQQVTLSCSPISGHRSVSWYQQTPGQGLQFLFEYFSETQRNKGNFPGRFSGRQFSNSRSEMNVSTLELGDSALYLCASSSGPLNTGELFFGEGSRLTVL.